The 5 T cell receptor beta chains below were found in one sample sequenced in a study of cytomegalovirus exposure and HLA in healthy donors. With 60 Vbeta and 13 Jbeta primers, the PCR was carried out. Clones were sequenced by immunoSEQ multiplex PCR, and TCRdb holds only the in-frame ones, with some missing. This table has tens of thousands of clones, around 62% appearing once. What was sequenced was PBMCs. These receptors were obtained from a man aged 35 to 55 in good health and CMV-seropositive.

The V call is TRBV9, the J call TRBJ2-7, with D possibly matching TRBD2 (6 bases). The V end lost 2 bases, the J end lost 6 bases, and 15 bases lay between the germline ends. The germline V gene encodes CDR1 SGDLS and CDR2 YYNGEE. The length of the CDR3 is 14 residues. CDR3 amino acids: CASSVAGHGGEQYF. The CDR3 DNA reads as TGTGCCAGCAGCGTCGCCGGGCACGGGGGCGAGCAGTACTTC.

This chain uses TRBV19 with TRBJ1-5; 7 bases line up with TRBD1. J lost 4 bases, V lost 10 bases, and 4 bases had no gene match. Germline V gene sequence: CDR1 LNHDA, CDR2 SQIVND (reference sequence). The CDR3 covers 12 residues. The CDR3 DNA is TGTGCCACAAGGGGGCCTAATCAGCCCCAGCATTTT. Translation gives CATRGPNQPQHF.

The genes are TRBV2 and TRBJ2-1; 9 positions match TRBD2. Trimming removed 3 bases from V and 0 bases from J; junction bases left unmatched: 0. CDR1 and CDR2 from the germline V gene are SNHLY and FYNNEI. The CDR3 length is 15 residues. In DNA, the CDR3 is TGTGCCAGCAGTGATAGCGGGGGCTCCTACAATGAGCAGTTCTTC. The encoded protein is CASSDSGGSYNEQFF.

This clone turned up a few times. J is TRBJ2-1 and V is TRBV2, with 7 bases fitting TRBD2. Per the germline V gene, CDR1 is SNHLY and CDR2 is FYNNEI. V lost 6 bases to trimming and J lost 4 bases; unmatched junction nucleotides: 6. CDR3 length: 14 amino acids. The CDR3, as DNA: TGTGCCAGCAGGCCGGCTAGCGGTTACAATGAGCAGTTCTTC. It translates to CASRPASGYNEQFF.

The chain has TRBV14 and TRBJ2-1, with D possibly matching TRBD2 (6 bases). V lost 1 base and J lost 7, with 14 bases in between. The CDR3 has 15 amino acids. Germline V gene lookup returns CDR1 SGHDN and CDR2 FVKESK. CDR3 bases: TGTGCCAGCAGCCAAGGGGACTGGGGTCGGAATGAGCAGTTCTTC. Protein sequence: CASSQGDWGRNEQFF.